This TCR beta chain was observed in a study of blood T cell repertoires in COVID-19. This CDR3 has 13 residues. The germline V gene has CDR1 SGHTA and CDR2 FQGNSA. Deletions cut 4 bases from V and 5 bases from J, with 11 bases between. The repertoire was sequenced with immunoSEQ multiplex PCR; TCRdb's copy has only in-frame clones and lacks some. The sample consists of 200,000 to 300,000 clones, around nine tenths of them appearing once. What was sequenced was peripheral blood. The rearrangement links TRBV7-2 to TRBJ1-1; D is ambiguous. The receptor was derived from a man aged 25-40 years with COVID-19, enrolled during active disease. CDR3 amino acids: CASSSRVDTEAFF. Written as DNA, the CDR3 is TGTGCCAGCAGCTCCCGGGTGGATACTGAAGCTTTCTTT.